The present TCR beta chain was sequenced within a study of early T cells in non-severe SARS-CoV-2 infection. Looking at the study overall: Chains stayed unpaired after sequencing of bulk RNA from unsorted whole blood.

The CDR3 loop spans 14 amino acids. Between the trimmed V and J ends, which lost 4 bases and 7 bases, there was a span of 17 bases. Germline V lookup: CDR1 MNHEY, CDR2 SMNVEV (reference sequence). Tagging with unique molecular identifiers was applied to individual cDNA molecules. TCRdb reprocessed the 5' RACE reads via MiXCR and lists one record per CDR3 protein. The top ten clones hold about 5.8% of a sample with around 67,000 distinct CDR3 sequences, roughly 11% of them seen once. The material sequenced was whole blood, taken at baseline. The sequence derives from an adult who was a healthcare worker with PCR-confirmed SARS-CoV-2 infection or an uninfected control (not recorded which). This sequence joins TRBV27 and TRBJ2-7; tentative D call: TRBD1 (7 bases). The CDR3 DNA is TGTGCCAGCAGTTCCAGGGGGGAGCTAGCGGAGCAGTACTTC. This translates into CASSSRGELAEQYF.